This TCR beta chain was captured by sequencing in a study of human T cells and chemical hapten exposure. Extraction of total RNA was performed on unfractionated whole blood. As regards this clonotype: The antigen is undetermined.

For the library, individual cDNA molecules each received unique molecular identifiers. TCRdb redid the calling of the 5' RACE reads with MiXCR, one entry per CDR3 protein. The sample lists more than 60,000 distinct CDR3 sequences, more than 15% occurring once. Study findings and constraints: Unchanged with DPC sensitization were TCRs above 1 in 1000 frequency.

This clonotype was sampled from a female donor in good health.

DNA for the CDR3: TGTGCCAGCAGCCCTCCAGGGAGAACAAACTATGGCTACACCTTC. This sequence encodes CASSPPGRTNYGYTF. The rearrangement links TRBV5-6 to TRBJ1-2, with D perhaps TRBD1 (5 bases). Germline V CDR1 and CDR2: SGHDT, YYEEEE. The CDR3 has 15 amino acids. Trimming removed 4 bases at V and 2 bases at J, with 15 bases between.